The 10 T cell receptor beta chains below come from one sample, sequenced in a study of beta chain features in type 1 diabetes. Study-wide results and limits: Shorter TCRB CDR3s, moderately but significantly so, marked every one of the four CD4+ subsets in Type 1 diabetes patients.

The authors reverse transcribed all of the isolated RNA, so sequencing captured expressed TCRB transcripts. The data were produced by immunoSEQ multiplex PCR, yet TCRdb's version contains in-frame clones alone and is incomplete. The sample holds about 340,000 clones, around 9.7% seen once. These TCRs' antigens remain unknown. Sequencing used central memory CD4+ T cells from blood. All receptors come from a man younger than 45 with type 1 diabetes.

On this clone: Different DNA sequences within this sample yield the same CDR3. This rearrangement joins TRBV7-2 to TRBJ1-1; D gene uncertain. Germline values: CDR1 SGHTA, CDR2 FQGNSA. This CDR3 has 13 amino acids. Trimming pared 1 base from V and 1 base from J, leaving 4 bases between. CDR3 bases: TGTGCCAGCAGCTTAGGACAGAACACTGAAGCTTTCTTT. It is translated as CASSLGQNTEAFF.

This clone was seen a handful of times. At one end, the junction sequence differs from germline, possibly due to a read error. The rearrangement links TRBV7-7 to TRBJ2-7, with 9 bases fitting TRBD1. The CDR3 runs to 15 residues. Germline CDR1 and CDR2: SSHAT and FNYEAQ (reference sequence). The CDR3 nucleotides are TGTGCTAGCAGCTTAGGGACAGGGACTAACTACGAGCAGTACTTC. Encoded protein: CASSLGTGTNYEQYF.

This clone was seen only a few times. This rearrangement joins TRBV7-9 to TRBJ1-1; no firm D call. V shed 1 base and J shed 8 bases, with 14 bases lying between them. Per the germline V gene, CDR1 is SEHNR and CDR2 is FQNEAQ (reference sequence). This CDR3 is 14 amino acids long. This CDR3 reads CASSLEVGRSEAFF. DNA for the CDR3: TGTGCCAGCAGCTTAGAGGTGGGAAGATCGGAAGCTTTCTTT.

V usage is TRBV6-5 and J usage is TRBJ2-1; D unclear. Germline V lookup: CDR1 MNHEY, CDR2 SVGAGI. The CDR3 runs 15 residues. Trimming removed 2 bases at V and 6 bases at J, with 14 bases between. The CDR3 DNA sequence: TGTGCCAGCAGTTACGAAGGACCCCCTGCCAATGAGCAGTTCTTC. Amino acid sequence: CASSYEGPPANEQFF.

This clone has more than one count but fewer than ten. V gene TRBV4-3 combines with J gene TRBJ2-7; 7 bases are shared with TRBD1. The germline CDR1 and CDR2 sequences are LGHNA and YSLEER. The CDR3 loop spans 16 amino acids. Trimming at V came to 0 bases and at J to 0 bases, leaving 5 bases not matched to a gene. This CDR3 reads CASSQDLDRYSYEQYF. In DNA form, the CDR3 reads TGCGCCAGCAGCCAAGATTTGGACAGGTACTCCTACGAGCAGTACTTC.

The chain has TRBV6-5 and TRBJ1-6, with 7 bases fitting TRBD1. The CDR3 is 14 amino acids. Germline values: CDR1 MNHEY, CDR2 SVGAGI. V shed 5 bases and J 5 bases; nucleotides not matched to a gene: 3. CDR3 protein: CASSGQENNSPLHF. The CDR3 DNA sequence: TGTGCCAGCAGTGGACAGGAGAATAATTCACCCCTCCACTTT.

This clone was seen only a few times. The chain combines TRBV6-5 with TRBJ2-5; the D gene is possibly TRBD1 (7 bases). CDR3 length: 15 amino acids. Looked up from germline, CDR1 is MNHEY and CDR2 is SVGAGI. Trimming removed 5 bases at V and 3 bases at J, with 16 bases between. Written as DNA, the CDR3 is TGTGCCAGCAGTCGCGGGACAGTCGTCGAAGAGACCCAGTACTTC. Amino acids: CASSRGTVVEETQYF.

Many counts were recorded for this clone. This CDR3 is also generated by other DNA sequences in the sample. The CDR3 DNA follows: TGTGCCAGCAGTTTACCCAGGGGAAGCAATCAGCCCCAGCATTTT. Its translation is CASSLPRGSNQPQHF. The chain uses TRBV28 and TRBJ1-5, with D tentatively TRBD1 (6 bases). The CDR3 is made up of 15 amino acids. The ends were cut back, 2 bases at V and 1 base at J, with 9 bases in the middle. Germline CDR1 reads MDHEN; CDR2 reads SYDVKM.

This clone has just a few counts. The CDR3 here is CASSALAGGDIQYF. CDR3 nucleotides: TGTGCCAGCAGTGCCCTAGCGGGAGGGGACATTCAGTACTTC. The V call is TRBV6-1, the J call TRBJ2-4, with TRBD2 identical over 12 bases. The V gene end was trimmed by 4 bases and the J gene end by 8 bases; junction bases not matched to a gene: 3. This CDR3 spans 14 amino acids. Germline V gene data show CDR1 as MNHNS and CDR2 as SASEGT.

Here the CDR3 reads CASSQKDRGWAGELFF. The CDR3 nucleotides read TGCGCCAGCAGCCAGAAAGACAGGGGTTGGGCCGGGGAGCTGTTTTTT. This sequence joins TRBV4-3 and TRBJ2-2; 8 nucleotides match TRBD1. V lost 3 bases, J lost 6 bases, and 9 bases stayed unmatched. The CDR3 length is 16 residues. Per germline, CDR1 LGHNA and CDR2 YSLEER.